What follows is one T cell receptor beta chain and its context. The antigen remains unidentified. The sample is drawn from a study of vaccination effects on CD4 cells after COVID-19. Findings and caveats of the study: There was only 1 of 255 vaccine-induced clones in healthy vaccinees that cross-reacted with common cold coronaviruses.

This CDR3 is 15 amino acids long. The germline V gene has CDR1 SGHRS and CDR2 YFSETQ. V was clipped by 0 bases and J by 0 bases, with 7 bases between them. TCRdb's copy holds only in-frame clones and misses some; the assay was immunoSEQ multiplex PCR. Here the sample spans about 71,000 clones, roughly 80% being singletons. In the ViraFEST assay, antigen-specific CD4+ clonotypes were identified by expansion after peptide-pool stimulation. After less than twelve days in culture, the CD4+ T cells were isolated. Vaccinees lacked prior SARS-CoV-2 infection and tested negative for nucleocapsid antibodies. Peptides at 10 ug/ml and IL-2 at 9 to 10 IU/ml were added to more than 1.5 million PBMC per well.

The chain has TRBV5-1 and TRBJ2-1, with a weak D call TRBD1 (5 bases). This clonotype was sampled from a human donor who received a COVID-19 vaccine. Sequencing was performed on CD4+ T cells from PBMCs cultured with SARS-CoV-2 spike peptides, taken before COVID-19 vaccination. CDR3 DNA sequence: TGCGCCAGCAGCTTGGACAGGAACTCCTACAATGAGCAGTTCTTC. It translates to CASSLDRNSYNEQFF.